The present T cell receptor (beta chain) was sequenced within a study of technical replicates of blood from a few donors. The CDR3 extends over 13 amino acids. In germline, CDR1 is SGHTA, CDR2 FQGTGA. The germline V and J ends were trimmed by 3 bases and 6 bases, with 12 bases remaining between them. Here immunoSEQ multiplex PCR was the method, and the copy in TCRdb shows in-frame clones only, minus some. Of roughly 76,000 clones listed, around 86% are singletons. This TCR was sampled from a human donor in good health. Some clones in this sample may be carry-over from other donors' samples. The sequenced material came from PBMCs. The genes are TRBV7-3 and TRBJ2-7; tentative D call: TRBD2 (6 bases). The CDR3 is CASSFSPSAEQYF. Written as DNA, the CDR3 is TGTGCCAGCAGCTTTTCTCCTAGCGCCGAGCAGTACTTC.